Listed here are 27 T cell receptor beta chains from one sample, sequenced in a study of radiotherapy plus CTLA-4 blockade in lung cancer. Clones were sequenced by immunoSEQ multiplex PCR, and TCRdb holds only the in-frame ones, with some missing. The sample gives around 82,000 clones, around 87% of which show up once; roughly 17% is in the top ten. The sequenced sample was peripheral blood, obtained from a patient treated with radiotherapy plus ipilimumab. These receptors were obtained from a human donor with non-small cell lung cancer that progressed on radiotherapy plus ipilimumab.

The J gene is TRBJ2-7, the V gene TRBV5-6; D not certain. The CDR3 is 14 amino acids. CDR1 is SGHDT, CDR2 YYEEEE, per germline. V lost 4 bases to trimming and J lost 1 base, with 12 bases between them. CDR3 bases: TGTGCCAGCAGCAGGCCGCCTACATCCTACGAGCAGTACTTC. It yields the protein CASSRPPTSYEQYF. The full variable domain, in which reference TRBV5-6 and TRBJ2-7 provide the parts outside the CDR3, is DAGVTQSPTHLIKTRGQQVTLRCSPKSGHDTVSWYQQALGQGPQFIFQYYEEEERQRGNFPDRFSGHQFPNYSSELNVNALLLGDSALYLCASSRPPTSYEQYFGPGTRLTVT.

The V gene is TRBV6-6, the J gene TRBJ1-5, with no clear D. V lost 10 bases and J lost 7, with 17 bases in between. This CDR3 comprises 13 residues. CDR1 is MNHNY and CDR2 is SVGAGI in the germline V gene (reference sequence). The CDR3 loop is CATTTTAGQPQHF. Written as DNA, the CDR3 is TGTGCCACCACTACGACTGCCGGACAGCCCCAGCATTTT.

The V and J genes are TRBV7-2 and TRBJ1-6; D gene uncertain. The V gene's germline CDR1 is SGHTA and CDR2 FQGNSA. The CDR3 runs to 15 residues. Trimming stripped 6 bases from V and 6 bases from J, with 15 bases between. The CDR3 DNA sequence: TGTGCCAGCAGTCTCGTCCAATTGGGTAATTCACCCCTCCACTTT. It is translated as CASSLVQLGNSPLHF.

This chain uses TRBV11-2 with TRBJ1-5, with D perhaps TRBD1 (5 bases). The CDR3 covers 16 residues. Between the trimmed V and J ends, which lost 5 bases and 11 bases, there was a span of 25 bases. Germline V gene data show CDR1 as SGHAT and CDR2 as FQNNGV. The CDR3 region has the DNA TGTGCCAGCAGCCATAGCTTCCGGGGGGTCAATCGTGCCCAGCATTTT. Its protein product is CASSHSFRGVNRAQHF. The full variable domain, rest sourced from reference TRBV11-2 and TRBJ1-5, is EAGVAQSPRYKIIEKRQSVAFWCNPISGHATLYWYQQILGQGPKLLIQFQNNGVVDDSQLPKDRFSAERLKGVDSTLKIQPAKLEDSAVYLCASSHSFRGVNRAQHFGDGTRLSIL.

This sequence joins TRBV7-3 and TRBJ2-1; possibly TRBD2 for D (6 bases). Trimming cost V 5 bases and J 0 bases, with 14 bases left between them. Germline loops: CDR1 SGHTA, CDR2 FQGTGA. The CDR3 covers 16 residues. The chain's CDR3 is CASSNLATSSYNEQFF. The CDR3 DNA is TGTGCCAGCAGCAACCTAGCGACGAGCTCCTACAATGAGCAGTTCTTC.

This sequence joins TRBV12-2 and TRBJ1-1. TRBV12-2 is a pseudogene. The CDR3 length is 14 residues. CDR3 residues: CASRLAPRPSEAFF. CDR3 DNA: TGTGCAAGTCGCTTAGCCCCTCGCCCATCGGAAGCTTTCTTT.

CDR3 sequence reads: CASSARPLGEQFF. The DNA of the CDR3 is TGTGCCAGCAGCGCCCGACCACTAGGGGAGCAGTTCTTC. This chain connects TRBV7-3 to TRBJ2-1; perhaps TRBD2 as D (5 bases). The CDR3 has 13 amino acids. Trimming shortened V by 5 bases and J by 10 bases, and 15 bases separated the two germline ends. Germline CDR1 is SGHTA and CDR2 is FQGTGA.

The chain uses TRBV6-5 and TRBJ1-3, with a possible D match to TRBD1 (5 bases). There are 16 residues in the CDR3. V was cut by 2 bases and J by 3 bases, with 14 bases left in between. Germline loops: CDR1 MNHEY, CDR2 SVGAGI. The CDR3 region is CASSYTPQGLGNTIYF. Written as DNA, the CDR3 is TGTGCCAGCAGTTACACCCCGCAGGGACTTGGAAACACCATATATTTT.

This clone was recorded once. J is TRBJ1-2 and V is TRBV2; D not certain. CDR3 length: 11 amino acids. The V gene's germline CDR1 is SNHLY and CDR2 FYNNEI. Between the trimmed V and J ends, which lost 3 bases and 8 bases, there was a span of 7 bases. CDR3 amino acids: CASSDSRGYTF. DNA of the CDR3: TGTGCCAGCAGTGACTCCCGGGGCTACACCTTC.

This clone has a single count. The chain uses TRBV12-1 and TRBJ1-1. TRBV12-1 is a known pseudogene. The CDR3 is 13 amino acids. This CDR3 reads CASGRAEVTEAFF. In DNA form, the CDR3 reads TGTGCCAGCGGCCGGGCCGAAGTCACTGAAGCTTTCTTT.

V and J are TRBV2 and TRBJ2-5, with D maybe TRBD2 (6 bases). The ends were cut back, 5 bases at V and 4 bases at J, with 8 bases in the middle. Germline CDR1 and CDR2: SNHLY and FYNNEI. This CDR3 has 12 residues. The CDR3 loop is CASSRDLETQYF. For the CDR3, the DNA is TGTGCCAGCAGTCGGGACTTAGAGACCCAGTACTTC.

The gene calls are TRBV7-2 and TRBJ1-5; 8 bases fit TRBD1. The CDR3 totals 16 residues. Germline V gene sequence: CDR1 SGHTA, CDR2 FQGNSA. After removal of 5 bases from V and 3 bases from J, the junction contained 9 bases not matched to a gene. The CDR3 here is CASSPSTGVFNQPQHF. The CDR3 nucleotides are TGTGCCAGCAGCCCCTCGACAGGGGTCTTCAATCAGCCCCAGCATTTT.

The chain combines TRBV2 with TRBJ2-5; D is uncertain. Germline loops: CDR1 SNHLY, CDR2 FYNNEI. Trimming removed 6 bases from V and 5 bases from J, with 7 bases in between. CDR3 size: 11 residues. Here the CDR3 DNA reads TGTGCCAGCAGGGTAGGGGAGACCCAGTACTTC. Encoded protein: CASRVGETQYF.

The table lists this clone with a count of one. V and J are TRBV4-3 and TRBJ2-3; tentatively, D is TRBD1 (6 bases). This CDR3 has 15 amino acids. Germline CDR1 reads LGHNA; CDR2 reads YSLEER. Trimming removed 1 base at V and 6 bases at J, with 14 bases between. CDR3 nucleotide sequence: TGCGCCAGCAGCCAAGGGAGGACAGCTGGGGATACGCAGTATTTT. It encodes CASSQGRTAGDTQYF.

V gene TRBV7-2 combines with J gene TRBJ2-1, with 7 bases lining up with TRBD2. CDR1 SGHTA and CDR2 FQGNSA come from the germline V gene. The CDR3 consists of 15 residues. The J segment lost 4 bases and the V segment lost 4 bases, leaving 7 bases of the junction unmatched. Written as DNA, the CDR3 is TGTGCCAGCAGCTCCCGGGACTATACTTACAATGAGCAGTTCTTC. Amino acids: CASSSRDYTYNEQFF.

The chain combines TRBV28 with TRBJ2-7, with D unresolved. Trimming stripped 3 bases from V and 3 bases from J, with 9 bases between. This CDR3 region has 13 residues. Per the germline V gene, CDR1 is MDHEN and CDR2 is SYDVKM. The CDR3 nucleotides read TGTGCCAGCAGTTTCCCCTCCCTCTACGAGCAGTACTTC. It translates to CASSFPSLYEQYF.

The chain employs TRBV7-2 and TRBJ2-7; the D is unclear. V was clipped by 5 bases and J by 7 bases, with 12 bases between them. Germline V gene lookup returns CDR1 SGHTA and CDR2 FQGNSA. This CDR3 is 12 amino acids long. CDR3: CASSHPGKEQYF. In DNA form, the CDR3 reads TGTGCCAGCAGCCACCCTGGGAAGGAGCAGTACTTC.

This clone was seen only once. This sequence joins TRBV5-4 and TRBJ2-5, with TRBD2 matching 9 bases. Germline V gives CDR1 SGHNT, CDR2 YYREEE (reference sequence). V dropped 0 bases and J dropped 9; count of bases not matched to a gene: 12. The CDR3 sequence is 16 residues long. Here the CDR3 reads CASSLDLGGGARAQYF. The DNA for the CDR3 is TGTGCCAGCAGCTTGGATTTGGGCGGGGGGGCCAGAGCCCAGTACTTC. The entire variable domain, with the rest obtained from reference TRBV5-4 and TRBJ2-5, is as follows: ETGVTQSPTHLIKTRGQQVTLRCSSQSGHNTVSWYQQALGQGPQFIFQYYREEENGRGNFPPRFSGLQFPNYSSELNVNALELDDSALYLCASSLDLGGGARAQYFGPGTRLLVL.

The chain joins TRBV7-3 to TRBJ2-3; 7 bases are shared with TRBD1. The CDR3 runs to 14 residues. V lost 4 bases and J lost 5; bases outside the gene matches: 6. The germline gives CDR1 SGHTA, CDR2 FQGTGA. CDR3: CASSSGDRGDTQYF. The CDR3 coding sequence is TGTGCCAGCAGCTCCGGGGACAGAGGAGATACGCAGTATTTT.

The gene calls are TRBV28 and TRBJ2-7; D perhaps matches TRBD2 (7 bases). This CDR3 has 14 residues. Germline V gene sequence: CDR1 MDHEN, CDR2 SYDVKM. V was clipped by 2 bases and J by 4 bases, with 12 bases between them. The CDR3 DNA follows: TGTGCCAGCAGTTTAGGGGGGGCTGGTTACGAGCAGTACTTC. Its translation: CASSLGGAGYEQYF.

This clone has only one observation. This chain links TRBV7-2 with TRBJ1-2; D perhaps matches TRBD1 (6 bases). CDR1 and CDR2 (germline): SGHTA, FQGNSA. V was shortened by 4 bases and J by 10 bases, with 13 bases between the two germline ends. This CDR3 spans 12 amino acids. The DNA for the CDR3 is TGTGCCAGCAGCTCGCCCAGGGGTTTCTACACCTTC. This gives the protein CASSSPRGFYTF.

The V gene is TRBV5-1, the J gene TRBJ2-3, with a possible D match to TRBD1 (5 bases). CDR3 length: 14 residues. V shed 3 bases and J shed 6 bases, with 14 bases lying between them. CDR1 is SGHRS, CDR2 YFSETQ, per germline. The chain's CDR3 is CASSYSRGLDTQYF. CDR3 DNA: TGCGCCAGCAGCTATTCTAGGGGCCTGGATACGCAGTATTTT.

CDR3 loop: CASSLEYDGSYNEQFF. The CDR3 DNA follows: TGTGCCAGCAGCTTAGAATACGACGGGTCCTACAATGAGCAGTTCTTC. V and J are TRBV7-2 and TRBJ2-1; D unclear. Trimming cost V 1 base and J 1 base, with 11 bases left between them. This CDR3 is 16 amino acids long. The V gene's germline CDR1 is SGHTA and CDR2 FQGNSA.

J is TRBJ2-3 and V is TRBV9; D is uncertain. Germline values: CDR1 SGDLS, CDR2 YYNGEE. Trimming shortened V by 0 bases and J by 2 bases, and 7 bases separated the two germline ends. The CDR3 is made up of 14 amino acids. The DNA of the CDR3 is TGTGCCAGCAGCGTAGAGGGTGTCACAGATACGCAGTATTTT. Translation: CASSVEGVTDTQYF.

The CDR3, as DNA: TGTGCCAGCAGTGAAGAAGTTGCGCTTAAGGGGCGGGCTGAAGCTTTCTTT. This encodes CASSEEVALKGRAEAFF. The chain couples TRBV2 to TRBJ1-1, with a weak D call TRBD1 (5 bases). Per the germline V gene, CDR1 is SNHLY and CDR2 is FYNNEI. The V end was cut by 1 base, the J end by 6 bases, with 21 bases between. The CDR3 contains 17 residues.

This clone was detected only a few times. This CDR3 is CASLVGGNPGELFF. The CDR3 coding sequence is TGTGCCAGCCTTGTCGGGGGTAACCCCGGGGAGCTGTTTTTT. The J gene is TRBJ2-2, the V gene TRBV21-1; the table's D call of TRBD2 was not tested on the DNA. TRBV21-1 is a known pseudogene. This CDR3 comprises 14 residues.

V is TRBV9 and J is TRBJ1-2; TRBD1 is a possible D gene (5 bases). The CDR3 contains 14 residues. Germline CDR1 reads SGDLS; CDR2 reads YYNGEE. V was shortened by 4 bases and J by 7 bases, with 17 bases between the two germline ends. DNA for the CDR3: TGTGCCAGCAGCTACGGCAGGGAATCGGGTGGCTACACCTTC. Its protein product is CASSYGRESGGYTF.